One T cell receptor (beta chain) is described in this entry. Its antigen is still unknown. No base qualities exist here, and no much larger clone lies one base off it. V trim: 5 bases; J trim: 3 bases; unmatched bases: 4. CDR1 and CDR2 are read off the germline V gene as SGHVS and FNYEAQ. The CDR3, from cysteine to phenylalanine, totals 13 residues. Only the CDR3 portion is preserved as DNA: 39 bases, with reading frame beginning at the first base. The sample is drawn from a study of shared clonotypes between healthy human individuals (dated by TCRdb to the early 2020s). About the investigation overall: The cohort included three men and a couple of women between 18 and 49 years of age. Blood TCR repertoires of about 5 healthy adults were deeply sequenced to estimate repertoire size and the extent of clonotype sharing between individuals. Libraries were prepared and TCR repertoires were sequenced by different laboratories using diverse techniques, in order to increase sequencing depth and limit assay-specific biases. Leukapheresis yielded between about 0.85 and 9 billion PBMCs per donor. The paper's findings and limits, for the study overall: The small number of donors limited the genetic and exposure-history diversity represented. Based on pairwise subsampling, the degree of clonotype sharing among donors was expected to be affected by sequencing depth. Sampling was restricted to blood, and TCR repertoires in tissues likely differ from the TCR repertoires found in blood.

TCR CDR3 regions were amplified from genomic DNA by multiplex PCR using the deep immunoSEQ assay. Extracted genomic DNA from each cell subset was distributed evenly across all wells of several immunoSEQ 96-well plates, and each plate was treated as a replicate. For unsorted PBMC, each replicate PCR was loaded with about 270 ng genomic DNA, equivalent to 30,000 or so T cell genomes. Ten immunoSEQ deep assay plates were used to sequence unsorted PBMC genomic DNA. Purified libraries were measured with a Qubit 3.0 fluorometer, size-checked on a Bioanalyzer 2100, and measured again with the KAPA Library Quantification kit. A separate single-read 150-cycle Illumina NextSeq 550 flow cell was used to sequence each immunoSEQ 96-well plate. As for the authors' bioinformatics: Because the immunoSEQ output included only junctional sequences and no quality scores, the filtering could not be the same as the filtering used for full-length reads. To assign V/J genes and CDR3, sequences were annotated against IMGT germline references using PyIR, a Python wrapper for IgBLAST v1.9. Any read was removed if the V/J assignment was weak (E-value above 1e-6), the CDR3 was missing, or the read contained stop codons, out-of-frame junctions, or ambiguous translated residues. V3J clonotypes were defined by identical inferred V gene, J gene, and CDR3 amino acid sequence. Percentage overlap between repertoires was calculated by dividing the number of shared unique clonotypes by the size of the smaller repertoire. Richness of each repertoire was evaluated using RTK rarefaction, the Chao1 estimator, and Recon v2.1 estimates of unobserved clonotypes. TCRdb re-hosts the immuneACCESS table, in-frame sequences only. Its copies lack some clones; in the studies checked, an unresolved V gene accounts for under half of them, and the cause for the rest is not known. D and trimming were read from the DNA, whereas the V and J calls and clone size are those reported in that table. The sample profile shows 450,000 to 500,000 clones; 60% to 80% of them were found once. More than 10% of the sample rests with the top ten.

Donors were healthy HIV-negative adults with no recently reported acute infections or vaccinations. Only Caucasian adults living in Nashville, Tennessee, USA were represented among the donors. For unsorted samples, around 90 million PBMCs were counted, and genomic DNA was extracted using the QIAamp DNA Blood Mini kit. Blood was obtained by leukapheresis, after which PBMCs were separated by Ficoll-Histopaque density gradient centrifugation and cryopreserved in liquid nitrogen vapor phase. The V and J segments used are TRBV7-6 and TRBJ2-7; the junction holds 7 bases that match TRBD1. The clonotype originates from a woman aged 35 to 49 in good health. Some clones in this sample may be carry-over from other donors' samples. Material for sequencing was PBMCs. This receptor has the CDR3 CASSTWDSYEQYF. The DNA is TGTGCCAGCAGCACCTGGGACAGCTACGAGCAGTACTTC.